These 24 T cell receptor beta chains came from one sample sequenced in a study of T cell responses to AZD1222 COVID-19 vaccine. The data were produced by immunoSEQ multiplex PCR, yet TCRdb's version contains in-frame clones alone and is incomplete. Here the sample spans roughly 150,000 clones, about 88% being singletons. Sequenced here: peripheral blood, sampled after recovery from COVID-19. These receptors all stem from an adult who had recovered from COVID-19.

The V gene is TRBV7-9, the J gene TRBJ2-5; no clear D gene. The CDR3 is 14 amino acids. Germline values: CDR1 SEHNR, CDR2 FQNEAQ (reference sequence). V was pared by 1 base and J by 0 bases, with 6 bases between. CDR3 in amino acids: CASSLGEYQETQYF. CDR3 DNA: TGTGCCAGCAGCTTAGGCGAGTACCAAGAGACCCAGTACTTC.

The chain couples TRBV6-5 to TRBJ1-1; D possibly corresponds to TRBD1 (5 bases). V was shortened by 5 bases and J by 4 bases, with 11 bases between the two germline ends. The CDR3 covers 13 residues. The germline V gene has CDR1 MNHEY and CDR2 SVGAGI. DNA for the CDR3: TGTGCCAGCAGTACTCGACAGTTCACTGAAGCTTTCTTT. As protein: CASSTRQFTEAFF.

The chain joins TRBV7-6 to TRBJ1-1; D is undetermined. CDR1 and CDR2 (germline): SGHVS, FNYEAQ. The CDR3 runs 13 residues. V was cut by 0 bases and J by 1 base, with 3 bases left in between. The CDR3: CASSLAENTEAFF. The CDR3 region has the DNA TGTGCCAGCAGCTTAGCGGAGAACACTGAAGCTTTCTTT.

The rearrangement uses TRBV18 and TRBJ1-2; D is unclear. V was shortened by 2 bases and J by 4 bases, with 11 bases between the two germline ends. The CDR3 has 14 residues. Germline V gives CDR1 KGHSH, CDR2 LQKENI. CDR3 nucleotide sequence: TGTGCCAGCTCACCATCTCAGGTCGCCTATGGCTACACCTTC. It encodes CASSPSQVAYGYTF.

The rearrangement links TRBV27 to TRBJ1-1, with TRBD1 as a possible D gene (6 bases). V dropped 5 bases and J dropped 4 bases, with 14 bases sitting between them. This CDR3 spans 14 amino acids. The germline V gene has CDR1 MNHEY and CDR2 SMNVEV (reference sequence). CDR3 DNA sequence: TGTGCCAGCAGTCCCGAGGGGGGCCTCACTGAAGCTTTCTTT. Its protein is CASSPEGGLTEAFF.

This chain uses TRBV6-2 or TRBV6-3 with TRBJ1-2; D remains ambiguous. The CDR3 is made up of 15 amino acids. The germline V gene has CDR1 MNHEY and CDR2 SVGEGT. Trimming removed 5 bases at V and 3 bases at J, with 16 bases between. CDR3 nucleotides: TGTGCCAGCAGTAACGCGGGCCCGAGGGACTATGGCTACACCTTC. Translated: CASSNAGPRDYGYTF.

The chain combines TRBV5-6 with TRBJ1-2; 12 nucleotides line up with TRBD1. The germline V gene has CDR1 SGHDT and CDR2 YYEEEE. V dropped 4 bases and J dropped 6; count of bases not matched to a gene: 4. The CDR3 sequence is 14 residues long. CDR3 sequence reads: CASSRDRGLHGYTF. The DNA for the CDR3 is TGTGCCAGCAGCCGGGACAGGGGGCTACATGGCTACACCTTC. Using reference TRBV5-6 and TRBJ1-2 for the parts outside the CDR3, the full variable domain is DAGVTQSPTHLIKTRGQQVTLRCSPKSGHDTVSWYQQALGQGPQFIFQYYEEEERQRGNFPDRFSGHQFPNYSSELNVNALLLGDSALYLCASSRDRGLHGYTFGSGTRLTVV.

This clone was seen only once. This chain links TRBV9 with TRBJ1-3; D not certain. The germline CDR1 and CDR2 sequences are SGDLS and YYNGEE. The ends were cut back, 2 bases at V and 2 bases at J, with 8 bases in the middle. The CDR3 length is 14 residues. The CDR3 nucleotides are TGTGCCAGCAGCGTCCTATCAGCTGGAAACACCATATATTTT. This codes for CASSVLSAGNTIYF. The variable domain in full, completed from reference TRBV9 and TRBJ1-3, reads DSGVTQTPKHLITATGQRVTLRCSPRSGDLSVYWYQQSLDQGLQFLIQYYNGEERAKGNILERFSAQQFPDLHSELNLSSLELGDSALYFCASSVLSAGNTIYFGEGSWLTVV.

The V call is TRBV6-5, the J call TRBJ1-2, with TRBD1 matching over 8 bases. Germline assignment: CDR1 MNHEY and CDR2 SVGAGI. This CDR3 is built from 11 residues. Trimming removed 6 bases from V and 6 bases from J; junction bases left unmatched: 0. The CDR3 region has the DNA TGTGCCAGCAGACAGGGGGATGGCTACACCTTC. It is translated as CASRQGDGYTF.

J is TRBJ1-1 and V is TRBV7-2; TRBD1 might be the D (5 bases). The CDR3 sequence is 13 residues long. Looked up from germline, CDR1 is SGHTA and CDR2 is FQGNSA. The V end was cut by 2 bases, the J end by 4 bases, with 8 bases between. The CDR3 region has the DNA TGTGCCAGCAGCTTACGACAGAGCACTGAAGCTTTCTTT. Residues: CASSLRQSTEAFF.

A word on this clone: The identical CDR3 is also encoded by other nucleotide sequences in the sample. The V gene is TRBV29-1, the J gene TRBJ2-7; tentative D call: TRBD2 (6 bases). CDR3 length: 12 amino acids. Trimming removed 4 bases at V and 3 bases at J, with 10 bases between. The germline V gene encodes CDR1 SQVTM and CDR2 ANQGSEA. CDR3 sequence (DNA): TGCAGCGTTGGGCAGGGAGGCTACGAGCAGTACTTC. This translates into CSVGQGGYEQYF.

CDR3 residues: CASSPAASGEVQYF. The CDR3 bases are TGTGCCAGCAGCCCCGCGGCTAGCGGGGAGGTGCAGTATTTT. The chain is built from TRBV3-1 (or the pseudogene TRBV3-2) and TRBJ2-3; TRBD2 matches at 9 bases. The germline CDR1 and CDR2 sequences are LGHDT and YNNKEL (reference sequence). With V trimmed by 4 bases and J by 11 bases, 10 bases remained unmatched. The CDR3 is made up of 14 amino acids.

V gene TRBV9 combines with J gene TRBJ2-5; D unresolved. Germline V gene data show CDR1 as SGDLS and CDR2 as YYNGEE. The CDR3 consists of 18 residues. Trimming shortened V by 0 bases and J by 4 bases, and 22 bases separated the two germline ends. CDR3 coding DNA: TGTGCCAGCAGCGTAGTCCCTCGAGAGAGGATTTGGGTAGAGACCCAGTACTTC. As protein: CASSVVPRERIWVETQYF.

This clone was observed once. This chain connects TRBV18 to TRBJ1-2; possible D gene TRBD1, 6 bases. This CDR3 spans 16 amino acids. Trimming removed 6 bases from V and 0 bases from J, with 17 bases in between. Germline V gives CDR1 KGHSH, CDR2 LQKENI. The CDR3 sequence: CASSYTYRDSNYGYTF. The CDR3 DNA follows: TGTGCCAGCTCGTACACATACAGGGACTCTAACTATGGCTACACCTTC.

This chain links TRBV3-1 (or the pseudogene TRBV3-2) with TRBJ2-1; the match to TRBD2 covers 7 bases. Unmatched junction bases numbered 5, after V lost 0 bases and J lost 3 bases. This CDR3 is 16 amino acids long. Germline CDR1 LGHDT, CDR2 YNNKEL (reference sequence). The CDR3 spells CASSQEAGTRYNEQFF. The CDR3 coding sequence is TGTGCCAGCAGCCAAGAAGCGGGGACGCGCTACAATGAGCAGTTCTTC.

The CDR3 region has the DNA TGCAGCGTCGCTCCCCTGACAGGGGGCTATGGCTACACCTTC. Protein sequence: CSVAPLTGGYGYTF. V and J are TRBV29-1 and TRBJ1-2, with 9 bases matching TRBD1. CDR1 is SQVTM, CDR2 ANQGSEA, per germline. Trimming removed 6 bases from V and 4 bases from J; junction bases left unmatched: 9. The CDR3 spans 14 residues.

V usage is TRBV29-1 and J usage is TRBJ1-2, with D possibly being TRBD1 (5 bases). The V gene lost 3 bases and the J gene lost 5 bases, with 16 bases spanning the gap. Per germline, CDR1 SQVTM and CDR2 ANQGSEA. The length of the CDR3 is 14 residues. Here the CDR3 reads CSVDRDSIGYGYTF. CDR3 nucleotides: TGCAGCGTTGATAGAGACAGCATTGGGTATGGCTACACCTTC.

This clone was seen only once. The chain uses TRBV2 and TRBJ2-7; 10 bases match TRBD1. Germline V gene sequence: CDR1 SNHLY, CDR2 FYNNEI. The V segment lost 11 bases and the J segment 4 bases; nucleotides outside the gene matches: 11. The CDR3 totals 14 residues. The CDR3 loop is CALQRGTGAYEQYF. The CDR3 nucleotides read TGTGCCTTACAAAGGGGGACAGGGGCGTACGAGCAGTACTTC.

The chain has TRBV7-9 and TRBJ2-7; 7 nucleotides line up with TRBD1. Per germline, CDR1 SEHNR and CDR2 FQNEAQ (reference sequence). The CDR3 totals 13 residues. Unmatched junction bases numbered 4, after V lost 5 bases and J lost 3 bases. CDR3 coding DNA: TGTGCCAGCAGCCCGACAGGGATCTACGAGCAGTACTTC. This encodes CASSPTGIYEQYF.

CDR3 protein: CASSLQGTYTGELFF. In nucleotides, the CDR3 is TGTGCCAGCAGCCTACAGGGGACTTACACCGGGGAGCTGTTTTTT. The chain employs TRBV5-6 and TRBJ2-2; tentatively, D is TRBD1 (7 bases). The CDR3 has 15 residues. Germline V gene data show CDR1 as SGHDT and CDR2 as YYEEEE. V lost 4 bases and J lost 3, with 13 bases in between.

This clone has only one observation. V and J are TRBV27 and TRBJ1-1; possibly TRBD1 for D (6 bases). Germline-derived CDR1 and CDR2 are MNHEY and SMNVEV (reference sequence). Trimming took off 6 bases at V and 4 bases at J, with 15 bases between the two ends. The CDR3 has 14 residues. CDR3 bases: TGTGCCAGCAGCGGGGGGGCTGGGGTCACTGAAGCTTTCTTT. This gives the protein CASSGGAGVTEAFF.

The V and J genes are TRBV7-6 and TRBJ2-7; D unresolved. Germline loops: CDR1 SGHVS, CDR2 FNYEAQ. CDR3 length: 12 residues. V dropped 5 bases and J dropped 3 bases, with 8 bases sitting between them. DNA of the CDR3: TGTGCCAGCAGCCAGGACGGCTACGAGCAGTACTTC. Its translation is CASSQDGYEQYF.

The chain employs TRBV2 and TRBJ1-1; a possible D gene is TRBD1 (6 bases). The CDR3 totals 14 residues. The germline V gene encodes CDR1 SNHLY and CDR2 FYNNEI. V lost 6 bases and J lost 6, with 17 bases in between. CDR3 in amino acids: CASSNRGGSPEAFF. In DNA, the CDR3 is TGTGCCAGCAGCAACCGGGGGGGCTCTCCTGAAGCTTTCTTT.

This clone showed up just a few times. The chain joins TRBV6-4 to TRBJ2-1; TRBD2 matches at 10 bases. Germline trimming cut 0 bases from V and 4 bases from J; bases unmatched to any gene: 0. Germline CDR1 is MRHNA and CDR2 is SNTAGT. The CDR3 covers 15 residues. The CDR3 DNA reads TGTGCCAGCAGTGACTCAGCGGGGGGGTACAATGAGCAGTTCTTC. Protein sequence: CASSDSAGGYNEQFF.